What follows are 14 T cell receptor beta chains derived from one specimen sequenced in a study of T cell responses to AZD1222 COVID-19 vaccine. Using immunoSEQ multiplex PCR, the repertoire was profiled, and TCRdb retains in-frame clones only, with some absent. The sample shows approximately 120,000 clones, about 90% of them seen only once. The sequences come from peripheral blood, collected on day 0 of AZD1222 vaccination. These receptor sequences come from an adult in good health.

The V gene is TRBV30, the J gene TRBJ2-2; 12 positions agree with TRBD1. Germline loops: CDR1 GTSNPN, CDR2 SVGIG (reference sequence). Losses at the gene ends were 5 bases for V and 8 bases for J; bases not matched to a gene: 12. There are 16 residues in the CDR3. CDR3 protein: CAWATGQGALNGELFF. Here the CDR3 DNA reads TGTGCCTGGGCAACGGGACAGGGGGCGCTTAATGGGGAGCTGTTTTTT.

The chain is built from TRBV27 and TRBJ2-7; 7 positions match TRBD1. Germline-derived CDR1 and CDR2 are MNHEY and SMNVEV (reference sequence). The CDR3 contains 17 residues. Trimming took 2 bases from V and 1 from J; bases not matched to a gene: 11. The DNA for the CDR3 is TGTGCCAGCAGTTTAAGTGCAGGGGGAGCCCTTTCCTACGAGCAGTACTTC. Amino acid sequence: CASSLSAGGALSYEQYF.

DNA of the CDR3: TGCGCCAGCAGCTACATTCATTCTGCGGCAGTCGTCAACTATGGCTACACCTTC. Translation gives CASSYIHSAAVVNYGYTF. This chain uses TRBV4-1 with TRBJ1-2; D gene ambiguous. Trimming pared 5 bases from V and 2 bases from J, leaving 24 bases between. Per the germline V gene, CDR1 is MGHRA and CDR2 is YSYEKL. CDR3 length equals 18 residues.

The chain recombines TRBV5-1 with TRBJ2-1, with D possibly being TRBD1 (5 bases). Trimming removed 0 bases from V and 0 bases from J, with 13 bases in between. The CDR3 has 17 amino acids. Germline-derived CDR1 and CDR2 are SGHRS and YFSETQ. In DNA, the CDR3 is TGCGCCAGCAGCTTGGAGGGGATAAGGAGCTCCTACAATGAGCAGTTCTTC. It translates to CASSLEGIRSSYNEQFF.

CDR3 nucleotides: TGTGCCAGCAGGGCATCATCAGGGGCGCCAGATACGCAGTATTTT. Translation: CASRASSGAPDTQYF. V and J are TRBV5-6 and TRBJ2-3; D perhaps matches TRBD1 (6 bases). The V end was cut by 5 bases, the J end by 4 bases, with 17 bases between. CDR3 size: 15 residues. Germline CDR1 SGHDT, CDR2 YYEEEE.

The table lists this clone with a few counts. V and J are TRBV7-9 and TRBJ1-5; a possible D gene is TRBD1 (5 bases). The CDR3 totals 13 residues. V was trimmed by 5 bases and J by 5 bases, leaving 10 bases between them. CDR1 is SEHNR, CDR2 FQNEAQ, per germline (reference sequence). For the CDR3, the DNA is TGTGCCAGCAGCCAGACAGAACATCAGCCCCAGCATTTT. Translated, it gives CASSQTEHQPQHF.

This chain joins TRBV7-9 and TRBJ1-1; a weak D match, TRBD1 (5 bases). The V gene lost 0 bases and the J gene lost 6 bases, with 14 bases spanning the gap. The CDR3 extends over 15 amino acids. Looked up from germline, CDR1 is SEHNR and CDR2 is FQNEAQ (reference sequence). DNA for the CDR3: TGTGCCAGCAGCTTAGCGCAGGGATATAAACCTGAAGCTTTCTTT. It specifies CASSLAQGYKPEAFF.

CDR3 bases: TGTGCCAGCACCCCTTTTTCTCCCGGGGAGCTGTTTTTT. Protein sequence: CASTPFSPGELFF. This chain uses TRBV28 with TRBJ2-2; D is unclear. The germline CDR1 and CDR2 sequences are MDHEN and SYDVKM. The CDR3 has 13 residues. V gave up 7 bases and J gave up 6 bases, with 12 bases separating them.

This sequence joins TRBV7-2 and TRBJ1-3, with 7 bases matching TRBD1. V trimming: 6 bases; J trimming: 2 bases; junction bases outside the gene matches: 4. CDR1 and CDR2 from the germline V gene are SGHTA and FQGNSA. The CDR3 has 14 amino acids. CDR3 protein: CASREGQPGNTIYF. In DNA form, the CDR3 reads TGTGCCAGCAGAGAGGGACAGCCTGGAAACACCATATATTTT. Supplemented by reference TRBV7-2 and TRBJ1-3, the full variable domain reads GAGVSQSPSNKVTEKGKDVELRCDPISGHTALYWYRQSLGQGLEFLIYFQGNSAPDKSGLPSDRFSAERTGGSVSTLTIQRTQQEDSAVYLCASREGQPGNTIYFGEGSWLTVV.

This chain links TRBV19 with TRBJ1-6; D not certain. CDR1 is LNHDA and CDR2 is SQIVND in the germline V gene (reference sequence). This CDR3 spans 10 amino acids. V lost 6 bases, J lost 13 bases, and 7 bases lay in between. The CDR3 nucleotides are TGTGCCAGTAGCGGTCCCCCCCTCCACTTT. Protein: CASSGPPLHF.

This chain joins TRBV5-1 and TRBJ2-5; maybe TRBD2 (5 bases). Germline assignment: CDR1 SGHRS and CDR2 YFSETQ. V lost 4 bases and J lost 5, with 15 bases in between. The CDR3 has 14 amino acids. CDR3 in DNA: TGCGCCAGCAGCATGAGGAGGAGCGAGGAGACCCAGTACTTC. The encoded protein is CASSMRRSEETQYF.

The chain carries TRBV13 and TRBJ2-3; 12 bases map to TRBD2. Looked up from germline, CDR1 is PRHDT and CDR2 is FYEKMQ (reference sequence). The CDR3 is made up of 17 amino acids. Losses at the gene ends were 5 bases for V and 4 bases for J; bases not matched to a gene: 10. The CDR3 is CASSPSPSGRAPDTQYF. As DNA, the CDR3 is TGTGCCAGCAGCCCCAGTCCTAGCGGGAGGGCCCCAGATACGCAGTATTTT.

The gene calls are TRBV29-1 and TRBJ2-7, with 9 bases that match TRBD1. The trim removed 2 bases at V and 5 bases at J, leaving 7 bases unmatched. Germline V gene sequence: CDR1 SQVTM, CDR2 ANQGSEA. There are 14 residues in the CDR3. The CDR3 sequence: CSVETRTGVNEQYF. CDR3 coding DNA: TGCAGCGTTGAAACCCGGACAGGGGTAAACGAGCAGTACTTC.

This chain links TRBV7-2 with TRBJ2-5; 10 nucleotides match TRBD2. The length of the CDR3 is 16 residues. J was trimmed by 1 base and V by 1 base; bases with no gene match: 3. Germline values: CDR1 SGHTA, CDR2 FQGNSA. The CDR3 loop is CASSLVSGRTQETQYF. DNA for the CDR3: TGTGCCAGCAGCTTAGTTAGCGGGAGGACCCAAGAGACCCAGTACTTC.